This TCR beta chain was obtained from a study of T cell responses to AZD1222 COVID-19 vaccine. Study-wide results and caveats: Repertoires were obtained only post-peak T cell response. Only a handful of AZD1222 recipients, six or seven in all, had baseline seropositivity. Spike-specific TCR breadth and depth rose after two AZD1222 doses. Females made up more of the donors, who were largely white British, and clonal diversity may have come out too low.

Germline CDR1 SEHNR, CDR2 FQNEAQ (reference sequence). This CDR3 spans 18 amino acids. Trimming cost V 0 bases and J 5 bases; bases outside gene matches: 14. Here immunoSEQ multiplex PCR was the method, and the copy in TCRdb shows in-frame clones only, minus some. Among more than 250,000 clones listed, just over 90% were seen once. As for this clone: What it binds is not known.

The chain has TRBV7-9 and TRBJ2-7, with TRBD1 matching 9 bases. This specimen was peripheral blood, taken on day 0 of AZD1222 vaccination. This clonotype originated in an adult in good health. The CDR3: CASSLALMWDREGNEQYF. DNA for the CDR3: TGTGCCAGCAGCTTAGCGCTTATGTGGGACAGGGAAGGCAACGAGCAGTACTTC.